Listed below are T cell receptor beta chains from one sample, sequenced in a study of shared clonotypes between healthy human individuals. This table comes from immunoSEQ multiplex PCR, and its TCRdb copy is limited to in-frame clones, with some not included. This table has some 240,000 clones, under 80% appearing once. Sequenced input: memory CD4+ T cells sorted from blood. Source of these receptors: a man aged 25-40 years in good health. Each CDR3 is given without its conserved first and last residue. D genes are given only for firm matches.

d_gene	v_gene	j_gene	CDR3aa
TRBD2	TRBV7-7	TRBJ2-2	ASSPPGGAVTGELF
-	TRBV7-2	TRBJ2-2	ASSTDRNPTGELF
-	TRBV9	TRBJ2-7	ASSRGRTYEQY
TRBD2	TRBV19	TRBJ2-2	ASKQPASGKGELF
-	TRBV5-1	TRBJ1-2	ASSSQTLYGYT
-	TRBV6-5	TRBJ1-4	ASSYNPSTNEKLF
-	TRBV14	TRBJ2-5	ASSQPTRLNQETQY
TRBD2	TRBV6-4	TRBJ2-1	ASSDLASGRVKSYNEQF
-	TRBV28	TRBJ1-2	ASSLWRGDLMIGYT
TRBD1	TRBV13	TRBJ2-7	ASSLQGASYEQY
-	TRBV5-4	TRBJ2-5	ASSLEGWTQY
TRBD2	TRBV7-2	TRBJ2-5	ASSLVGAGGAETQY
-	TRBV6-5	TRBJ2-1	ASMSSSYNEQF